These T cell receptor beta chains were read from a single sample in a study of T-cell reconstitution after alpha-beta-depleted transplantation in children. TCRdb re-called the PCR reads with MiXCR, one entry per CDR3 protein. The sample includes about 980,000 distinct CDR3 sequences, about 26% of them seen just once. Sequences were derived from PBMCs, mostly from graft donor cells, sampled 360 days after TCRalphabeta/CD19-depleted stem cell transplant. The receptors here all came from a boy less than two years old who had a stem cell transplant for SCID, so the T cells may come from the graft donor. The CDR3 runs from the conserved cysteine through the conserved F or W. A D gene is named only where the DNA matches it firmly. Expanded clones get a size class; other rows say once, few or many, or leave the size out.

v_gene,d_gene,abundance,j_gene,CDR3nt,CDR3aa
TRBV29-1,TRBD1,NA,TRBJ1-2,TGCAGCGTTGAGATAGGGCAGGGGGGCTATGGCTACACCTTC,CSVEIGQGGYGYTF
TRBV20-1,TRBD2,NA,TRBJ2-3,TGCAGTGCTACACAACTAGCGGGGGGGCCGTGGACGCAGTATTTT,CSATQLAGGPWTQYF
TRBV5-4,TRBD1,NA,TRBJ2-1,TGTGCCAGCAGCGCCTCAGACAGGGGTGGTTTCAATGAGCAGTTCTTC,CASSASDRGGFNEQFF
TRBV7-9,NA,few,TRBJ2-1,TGTGCCAGCAGCCCCTCGGTCGGGTACAATGAGCAGTTCTTC,CASSPSVGYNEQFF
TRBV20-1,NA,NA,TRBJ2-1,TGCAGTGCTAGTTCCCCTGGAGCGGTCTCCTACAATGAGCAGTTCTTC,CSASSPGAVSYNEQFF
TRBV5-1,NA,NA,TRBJ2-3,TGCGCCAGCAGCCCCTCGGGCTACGATACGCAGTATTTT,CASSPSGYDTQYF
TRBV20-1,TRBD2,NA,TRBJ2-3,TGCAGTGCAGGTAGCGGGGTAAGGGATACGCAGTATTTT,CSAGSGVRDTQYF
TRBV7-8,TRBD2,NA,TRBJ2-3,TGTGCCAGCAGCTGGTGGCCTCGGGCTAGCGGCCCAGATACGCAGTATTTT,CASSWWPRASGPDTQYF
TRBV5-1,NA,NA,TRBJ2-5,TGCGCCAGCAGCTTGCCGTTCGGGGAGACCCAGTACTTC,CASSLPFGETQYF
TRBV5-1,TRBD1,NA,TRBJ2-2,TGCGCCAGCAGCCCTGAGGGACAGGGGGCGAGAGGGGAGCTGTTTTTT,CASSPEGQGARGELFF
TRBV24-1,TRBD1,NA,TRBJ2-3,TGTGCCACCAGTGCCACGGACAGGGAGGCAGATACGCAGTATTTT,CATSATDREADTQYF
TRBV20-1,NA,few,TRBJ1-2,TGCAGTGCTAGGAGACACCCTCGGGGGACTCTATGGGGAGGCTACACCTTC,CSARRHPRGTLWGGYTF
TRBV7-9,NA,NA,TRBJ1-1,TGTGCCAGCAGCCGCCGGGGGGACACTGAAGCTTTCTTT,CASSRRGDTEAFF
TRBV20-1,TRBD1,many,TRBJ2-7,TGCAGTGCACGGACAGGATCCTACGAGCAGTACTTC,CSARTGSYEQYF
TRBV29-1,NA,few,TRBJ2-2,TGCAGCATCCGGGACTCGAACACCGGGGAGCTGTTTTTT,CSIRDSNTGELFF
TRBV20-1,NA,NA,TRBJ2-5,TGCAGTGCTAGGGGGGCCGCTACTGAGACCCAGTACTTC,CSARGAATETQYF
TRBV7-2,NA,many,TRBJ2-2,TGTGCCAGCAGCTCAGACAGGCTCAACACCGGGGAGCTGTTTTTT,CASSSDRLNTGELFF
TRBV6-2/TRBV6-3,TRBD2,NA,TRBJ2-2,TGTGCCAGCAGTTACCTTCCCCGGGGGGCGAACACCGGGGAGCTGTTTTTT,CASSYLPRGANTGELFF
TRBV27,NA,NA,TRBJ2-2,TGTGCCAGCAATAGCTGGGGTGTCGACGCCGGGGAGCTGTTTTTT,CASNSWGVDAGELFF
TRBV20-1,NA,NA,TRBJ2-3,TGCAGTGCTAGAATCGGGGCAGATACGCAGTATTTT,CSARIGADTQYF
TRBV4-2,TRBD2,NA,TRBJ2-1,TGTGCCAGCAGCCAAGAGGAACGGGGGGGCAATGAGCAGTTCTTC,CASSQEERGGNEQFF
TRBV5-1,NA,NA,TRBJ2-7,TGCGCCAGCAGCTTGGAGCCCCACGGTGACGAGCAGTACTTC,CASSLEPHGDEQYF
TRBV6-5,TRBD1,many,TRBJ1-5,TGTGCCAGCAGCTCCCGGACAGGGGGCGCATATCAGCCCCAGCATTTT,CASSSRTGGAYQPQHF
TRBV29-1,NA,NA,TRBJ2-7,TGCAGCGTTGAGCAGGACCCTGCCCGGGAGCAGTACTTC,CSVEQDPAREQYF
TRBV24-1,NA,few,TRBJ1-1,TGTGCCACCAGTCAGGGGAACACTGAAGCTTTCTTT,CATSQGNTEAFF
TRBV9,NA,few,TRBJ2-5,TGTGCCAGCAGCCGTAGGGTGGGACAGACCCAGTACTTC,CASSRRVGQTQYF
TRBV5-6,NA,NA,TRBJ1-1,TGTGCCAGCAGTCCCGCGGGTTACTACACTGAAGCTTTCTTT,CASSPAGYYTEAFF
TRBV5-1,NA,few,TRBJ2-5,TGCGCCACTAGGGCGCGGGCGGGGCGCTACCAAGAGACCCAGTACTTC,CATRARAGRYQETQYF
TRBV5-1,TRBD1,once,TRBJ2-7,TGCGCCAGCAGCCAGGGGGCAAAAGAGCAGTACTTC,CASSQGAKEQYF
TRBV4-3,TRBD2,few,TRBJ2-2,TGCGCCAGCAGCCGGCGGGGGGTGAACACCGGGGAGCTGTTTTTT,CASSRRGVNTGELFF
TRBV15,NA,NA,TRBJ2-2,TGTGCCACCAGCATTGGACAGCTCACCGGGGAGCTGTTTTTT,CATSIGQLTGELFF
TRBV5-8,TRBD1,NA,TRBJ2-5,TGTGCCAGCAGCCGGGACAGGGCCCGGGAGACCCAGTACTTC,CASSRDRARETQYF
TRBV24-1,NA,few,TRBJ2-7,TGTGCCACCGGGGCGGGCGGACACGAGCAGTACTTC,CATGAGGHEQYF
TRBV5-1,TRBD1,NA,TRBJ1-2,TGCGCCAGCAGACTGGGGGGGACAGTTAATGGCTACACCTTC,CASRLGGTVNGYTF
TRBV6-1,NA,few,TRBJ2-1,TGTGCCAGCCGCAAGAGTCAGGCAGGGAATGAGCAGTTCTTC,CASRKSQAGNEQFF
TRBV28,NA,NA,TRBJ1-2,TGTGCCAGCAGTTTACATTCTTATGGCTACACCTTC,CASSLHSYGYTF
TRBV9,NA,NA,TRBJ2-7,TGTGCCAGCAGCGCAGGGGGGCGCCACGAGCAGTACTTC,CASSAGGRHEQYF
TRBV7-2,TRBD1,few,TRBJ2-7,TGTGCCAGCAGCTTCCTCCCGGGACAGGGGGCTTCCTACGAGCAGTACTTC,CASSFLPGQGASYEQYF
TRBV5-1,TRBD2,NA,TRBJ2-7,TGCGCCAGCAGCTTGGCCGGATCTGAAGGGCTAGCGGGGTTCTACGAGCAGTACTTC,CASSLAGSEGLAGFYEQYF
TRBV20-1,NA,many,TRBJ2-3,TGCAGTGCTAGAAGAGATACGCAGTATTTT,CSARRDTQYF
TRBV12-5,NA,NA,TRBJ2-1,TGTGCTAGTGGTTACGGGGACGGCTCCTACAATGAGCAGTTCTTC,CASGYGDGSYNEQFF
TRBV20-1,NA,few,TRBJ2-1,TGCAGTGCCCGTTTATCCCGGGGGTCTCCCTACAATGAGCAGTTCTTC,CSARLSRGSPYNEQFF
TRBV5-1,NA,NA,TRBJ2-4,TGCGCCAGCAGCTTCGGTCCCACCTCCAAAAACATTCAGTACTTC,CASSFGPTSKNIQYF
TRBV9,TRBD2,NA,TRBJ2-7,TGTGCCAGCAGCGTGGGTCTAGCGGGCTACGAGCAGTACTTC,CASSVGLAGYEQYF
TRBV2,TRBD1,few,TRBJ1-2,TGTGCCAGCAGTGAAGGGGCAGGGGGTTTGTATGGCTACACCTTC,CASSEGAGGLYGYTF
TRBV18,NA,NA,TRBJ2-7,TGTGCCAGCTCACCAACTGCCGGAGGCTCCTACGAGCAGTACTTC,CASSPTAGGSYEQYF
TRBV12-3/TRBV12-4,NA,NA,TRBJ2-4,TGTGCCAGCCGGCCCCGGACGGGACTCCCGGCCATTCAGTACTTC,CASRPRTGLPAIQYF
TRBV7-6,NA,NA,TRBJ2-5,TGTGCCAGCAGTTTCTTGGGGACCTTCGCGGAGACCCAGTACTTC,CASSFLGTFAETQYF
TRBV11-2,NA,NA,TRBJ2-3,TGTGCCAGCAGCTTAGAAGTCCGGAGGTCCCCCCGGTATTTT,CASSLEVRRSPRYF